These 10 T cell receptor beta chains came from one sample sequenced in a study of tumor-infiltrating lymphocytes in primary liver carcinoma. Without any cell sorting, roughly 20-30 mg of bulk tissue yielded co-extracted RNA and DNA. TCR beta cDNA was prepared out of roughly 0.5 ug total RNA by means of a constant-region primer. Three nested multiplex PCR rounds of slightly modified ARM-PCR generated TCR beta libraries. TRBV1-TRBV30 forward primers paired with a C-beta reverse primer drove the first two PCR rounds, about 11 cycles each. MiXCR was run by TCRdb on the multiplex PCR reads, yielding one entry per CDR3 protein. The data show tens of thousands of distinct CDR3 sequences, about three quarters seen once. The specimen was liver tumor tissue from sampling region 2. Subset in this sample: tumor region T2, inferior pole. These receptors were taken from a man in his forties with primary liver carcinoma and hepatitis B virus infection.

As regards this clonotype: An end of the junction does not agree with germline; a read error may underlie this. The chain employs TRBV5-4 and TRBJ2-5; D unresolved. CDR3 length equals 16 residues. Germline lookup yields CDR1 SGHNT and CDR2 YYREEE (reference sequence). Here the CDR3 DNA reads TGTGCCAGCAACTTGGCGACAAGGGCTATGGGAGAGACCCAGTACTTC. Encoded protein: CASNLATRAMGETQYF.

Comments on this clonotype: Given the absence of the conserved phenylalanine or tryptophan at the CDR3 end, a read error is likely. The chain links TRBV6-6 to TRBJ2-3, with D tentatively TRBD2 (6 bases). CDR3 length: 13 residues. The germline V gene has CDR1 MNHNY and CDR2 SVGAGI (reference sequence). CDR3 in DNA: TGTGCCAGCAACGATAGCGGAAGCGATACACAGTATTCT. Translated, it gives CASNDSGSDTQYS.

Remarks on this clonotype: This could be a read error, since a much larger clone is one nucleotide away. CDR3 residues: CASNLGGDTQYF. The CDR3 DNA follows: TGTGCCAGCAACTTGGGGGGAGATACGCAGTATTTT. This sequence joins TRBV5-4 and TRBJ2-3; TRBD2 might be the D (6 bases). Germline assignment: CDR1 SGHNT and CDR2 YYREEE (reference sequence). This CDR3 is built from 12 residues.

This clonotype has just a few counts. At one of its ends the junction is not consistent with the germline gene, which may arise from a read error. The chain has TRBV4-1 and TRBJ2-7, with a possible D match to TRBD2 (7 bases). In germline, CDR1 is MGHRA, CDR2 YSYEKL. CDR3 length: 16 amino acids. The DNA of the CDR3 is TGCGCCAGCAGCCAGGTGAAGGGGGGGCTTGGCTACGAGCAATACTTC. Translation: CASSQVKGGLGYEQYF.

Comment on this clonotype: The CDR3 carries no conserved terminal phenylalanine or tryptophan, so it likely arises from a read error. The V call is TRBV29-1, the J call TRBJ2-3; 9 positions agree with TRBD2. This CDR3 comprises 14 residues. J gave up 4 bases and V 4 bases, and 6 bases lay outside the gene matches. CDR1 and CDR2 from the germline V gene are SQVTM and ANQGSEA. DNA of the CDR3: TGCAGCGTTGGGGGTAGCGGGAGTGCAGATACGCAGTATCTT. Its translation: CSVGGSGSADTQYL.

In the case of this clonotype: An end of the junction does not agree with germline; a read error may underlie this. The rearrangement links TRBV6-2 or TRBV6-3 to TRBJ2-7; D uncertain. CDR3 length: 13 residues. Germline loops: CDR1 MNHEY, CDR2 SVGEGT. CDR3 region: CANSYEILYEQYF. The CDR3 nucleotides read TGTGCCAACAGTTACGAGATACTCTACGAACAGTACTTC.

As for this clonotype: The junction does not match germline at one end; this may be a read error. This sequence joins TRBV6-2 or TRBV6-3 and TRBJ2-5; D remains ambiguous. Per germline, CDR1 MNHEY and CDR2 SVGEGT. This CDR3 region has 11 residues. Written as DNA, the CDR3 is TGTGCCAACAGTTCTGTCCAGACCCAGTACTTC. Its protein product is CANSSVQTQYF.

This clonotype has only one observation. A junction end diverges from the germline sequence, so it may reflect a read error. This chain joins TRBV28 and TRBJ2-4; maybe TRBD1 (5 bases). The length of the CDR3 is 17 residues. CDR1 is MDHEN, CDR2 SYDVKM, per germline. CDR3 amino acids: CASSRSDSGPAKNIQYF. The DNA for the CDR3 is TGTGCCAGCAGCCGGAGCGACAGTGGACCAGCCAAAAACATTCAATACTTC.

As to this clonotype: The junction departs from germline at one end; a sequencing error may be responsible. The chain joins TRBV12-3 or TRBV12-4 to TRBJ2-3, with TRBD2 identical over 8 bases. This CDR3 is built from 16 residues. CDR3 sequence: CESSLDSSGSTDTQYF. CDR3 bases: TGTGAAAGCAGTTTAGATTCCAGCGGGAGCACAGATACACAGTATTTT.

As for this clonotype: Because the CDR3 is missing its conserved closing phenylalanine or tryptophan, this is likely a read error. The rearrangement uses TRBV5-1 and TRBJ1-1; D gene unclear. V was clipped by 4 bases and J by 3 bases, with 13 bases between them. CDR3 size: 14 residues. Germline CDR1 and CDR2: SGHRS and YFSETQ. The CDR3 sequence is CASSAACGYTEAFS. DNA for the CDR3: TGCGCCAGCAGCGCCGCCTGTGGGTACACTGAAGCTTTCTCT.